The 18 T cell receptor beta chains below come from one sample, sequenced in a study of cytomegalovirus exposure and HLA in healthy donors. Use of 60 Vbeta and 13 Jbeta primers characterized the PCR. Measured with immunoSEQ multiplex PCR; TCRdb has only the in-frame clones, and not every one. The clone table shows about 47,000 clones, with the ten largest holding about 17%. The material sequenced was PBMCs. Every receptor here comes from a male donor in good health and CMV-seronegative.

V usage is TRBV5-6 and J usage is TRBJ2-1; 9 bases line up with TRBD1. The CDR3 totals 15 residues. Germline CDR1 reads SGHDT; CDR2 reads YYEEEE. The ends lost 5 bases at V and 9 bases at J; junction bases unmatched: 12. The CDR3 bases are TGTGCCAGCAGAGGGACAGGGTTGGGTCTTGGTGAGCAGTTCTTC. Its protein is CASRGTGLGLGEQFF.

The chain employs TRBV4-2 and TRBJ2-7; TRBD1 aligns across 7 bases. The ends lost 0 bases at V and 2 bases at J; junction bases unmatched: 10. The germline V gene has CDR1 LGHNA and CDR2 YNFKEQ. This CDR3 spans 17 amino acids. CDR3 protein: CASSQDYWDRTPYEQYF. CDR3 sequence (DNA): TGTGCCAGCAGCCAAGATTACTGGGACAGAACCCCCTACGAGCAGTACTTC.

The chain employs TRBV7-9 and TRBJ1-1; D call uncertain. Between the trimmed V and J ends, which lost 5 bases and 11 bases, there was a span of 15 bases. Germline V gene lookup returns CDR1 SEHNR and CDR2 FQNEAQ (reference sequence). The CDR3 is 12 residues long. The CDR3 nucleotides are TGTGCCAGCAGCCCGGAGCTGTCGTCTGCTTTCTTT. It translates to CASSPELSSAFF.

The chain links TRBV9 to TRBJ2-7; D perhaps matches TRBD2 (6 bases). CDR3 length: 15 amino acids. V lost 5 bases, J lost 2 bases, and 17 bases lay in between. The V gene's germline CDR1 is SGDLS and CDR2 YYNGEE. In DNA, the CDR3 is TGTGCCAGCAGTGGGGGAGGCGGGCTTACCTACGAGCAGTACTTC. Protein: CASSGGGGLTYEQYF.

V is TRBV7-2 and J is TRBJ2-7; D gene unclear. Trimming took 3 bases from V and 1 from J, leaving 10 bases between them. Germline CDR1 and CDR2: SGHTA and FQGNSA. The CDR3 covers 14 residues. CDR3 region: CASSFMSRSYEQYF. The CDR3 bases are TGTGCCAGCAGCTTTATGAGCAGGTCCTACGAGCAGTACTTC.

The chain has TRBV9 and TRBJ2-1, with D maybe TRBD2 (5 bases). CDR3 length equals 15 residues. V lost 0 bases to trimming and J lost 4 bases, with 11 bases between them. Germline CDR1 SGDLS, CDR2 YYNGEE. The CDR3 protein is CASSVGGINYNEQFF. CDR3 nucleotides: TGTGCCAGCAGCGTAGGAGGGATTAATTACAATGAGCAGTTCTTC.

This chain connects TRBV25-1 to TRBJ1-2, with D tentatively TRBD1 (5 bases). CDR3 length: 14 residues. Germline CDR1 and CDR2: MGHDK and SYGVNS. The ends were cut back, 6 bases at V and 8 bases at J, with 19 bases in the middle. The CDR3 DNA follows: TGTGCCAGCAGGGGGACCGTAGGGGAGGGGGGCTACACCTTC. Protein sequence: CASRGTVGEGGYTF.

V is TRBV6-1 and J is TRBJ1-5, with D maybe TRBD1 (6 bases). Trimming stripped 7 bases from V and 7 bases from J, with 17 bases between. The CDR3 is made up of 14 amino acids. The germline V gene has CDR1 MNHNS and CDR2 SASEGT. The chain's CDR3 is CASTEGRGRQPQHF. The CDR3 nucleotides read TGTGCCAGCACCGAGGGCAGGGGCCGGCAGCCCCAGCATTTT.

The CDR3, as DNA: TGTGCCAGCAGCACCACACTAGCGGGATTCACAGATACGCAGTATTTT. It is translated as CASSTTLAGFTDTQYF. J is TRBJ2-3 and V is TRBV7-9; 10 positions agree with TRBD2. The V and J ends lost 5 bases and 2 bases, in that order; junction bases with no gene match: 7. Germline-derived CDR1 and CDR2 are SEHNR and FQNEAQ (reference sequence). The CDR3 sequence is 16 residues long.

This chain connects TRBV6-5 to TRBJ2-7; 8 bases are a match to TRBD1. Germline lookup yields CDR1 MNHEY and CDR2 SVGAGI. The CDR3 totals 16 residues. Unmatched junction bases numbered 5, after V lost 0 bases and J lost 1 base. The DNA for the CDR3 is TGTGCCAGCAGTTACTCTTCACAGGGGGTTTCCTACGAGCAGTACTTC. It is translated as CASSYSSQGVSYEQYF.

This chain links TRBV30 with TRBJ1-1, with TRBD1 as a possible D gene (6 bases). The CDR3 is made up of 15 amino acids. Germline V lookup: CDR1 GTSNPN, CDR2 SVGIG (reference sequence). Trimming stripped 2 bases from V and 4 bases from J, with 17 bases between. The CDR3 loop is CAWSKPGQVGTEAFF. The CDR3 nucleotides are TGTGCCTGGAGTAAACCGGGACAAGTCGGCACTGAAGCTTTCTTT.

The chain combines TRBV9 with TRBJ2-2, with 11 bases lining up with TRBD2. The CDR3 contains 15 residues. Germline CDR1 is SGDLS and CDR2 is YYNGEE. Trimming removed 4 bases from V and 7 bases from J; junction bases left unmatched: 6. DNA of the CDR3: TGTGCCAGCAGCAGTAGCGGGGGGGCTGGCGGGGAGCTGTTTTTT. It translates to CASSSSGGAGGELFF. Based on the CDR3 plus reference TRBV9 and TRBJ2-2, the full variable domain is DSGVTQTPKHLITATGQRVTLRCSPRSGDLSVYWYQQSLDQGLQFLIQYYNGEERAKGNILERFSAQQFPDLHSELNLSSLELGDSALYFCASSSSGGAGGELFFGEGSRLTVL.

This rearrangement joins TRBV7-3 to TRBJ1-1, with D possibly TRBD1 on 6 matching bases. Trimming removed 6 bases at V and 1 base at J, with 9 bases between. The germline gives CDR1 SGHTA, CDR2 FQGTGA. The CDR3 loop spans 13 amino acids. Here the CDR3 DNA reads TGTGCCAGCAGAAGGACAGCGAACACTGAAGCTTTCTTT. Protein sequence: CASRRTANTEAFF.

The CDR3 loop is CSVDSVSTDTQYF. DNA of the CDR3: TGCAGCGTTGACAGCGTTAGCACAGATACGCAGTATTTT. This chain links TRBV29-1 with TRBJ2-3, with D unresolved. Trimming stripped 3 bases from V and 0 bases from J, with 7 bases between. The CDR3 has 13 residues. Germline V CDR1 and CDR2: SQVTM, ANQGSEA.

V gene TRBV9 combines with J gene TRBJ2-2; TRBD2 is a possible D gene (6 bases). From germline, CDR1 is SGDLS and CDR2 YYNGEE. With 4 bases removed from V and 7 bases from J, the gap between germline ends came to 8 bases. The CDR3 has 12 amino acids. CDR3 in amino acids: CASSRGFGELFF. The CDR3 nucleotides are TGTGCCAGCAGCCGGGGGTTCGGGGAGCTGTTTTTT.

The rearrangement uses TRBV19 and TRBJ2-2, with a weak D call TRBD1 (6 bases). This CDR3 comprises 15 residues. Germline V gene data show CDR1 as LNHDA and CDR2 as SQIVND (reference sequence). V gave up 8 bases and J gave up 2 bases, with 15 bases separating them. The CDR3 nucleotides are TGTGCCAGTTCTACAGGGACCCTTAACACCGGGGAGCTGTTTTTT. Translation: CASSTGTLNTGELFF.

The V and J genes are TRBV19 and TRBJ1-5; tentative D call: TRBD1 (5 bases). Trimming took 5 bases from V and 1 from J, leaving 15 bases between them. The CDR3 extends over 16 amino acids. Germline V gene data show CDR1 as LNHDA and CDR2 as SQIVND (reference sequence). Here the CDR3 DNA reads TGTGCCAGTAGTGTTCGGGGGGTGGGGAGCAATCAGCCCCAGCATTTT. This sequence encodes CASSVRGVGSNQPQHF. The full variable domain, in which reference TRBV19 and TRBJ1-5 provide the parts outside the CDR3, is DGGITQSPKYLFRKEGQNVTLSCEQNLNHDAMYWYRQDPGQGLRLIYYSQIVNDFQKGDIAEGYSVSREKKESFPLTVTSAQKNPTAFYLCASSVRGVGSNQPQHFGDGTRLSIL.

V usage is TRBV5-6 and J usage is TRBJ1-1; D is possibly TRBD1 (5 bases). Between the trimmed V and J ends, which lost 1 base and 5 bases, there was a span of 9 bases. There are 13 residues in the CDR3. In germline, CDR1 is SGHDT, CDR2 YYEEEE. CDR3 nucleotides: TGTGCCAGCAGCTTGTCCAGGGATACTGAAGCTTTCTTT. Its translation is CASSLSRDTEAFF.